This entry features one T cell receptor beta chain sequence. Its antigen is as yet unknown. Germline CDR1 reads SQVTM; CDR2 reads ANQGSEA. This CDR3 has 14 residues. The V segment lost 3 bases and the J segment 2 bases; nucleotides outside the gene matches: 3. A mixed TRB-A/B primer pool amplified rearranged TRB by multiplex touch-down PCR. Each CDR3 protein gets one entry after TCRdb re-called the multiplex PCR reads with MiXCR. Of 600 to 700 distinct CDR3 sequences detected, under 40% appear once; the ten largest clones hold around 80%. TCR beta rearrangements were amplified from peripheral blood genomic DNA. This sample was included in a study of T cell repertoires in aging, cancer and after chemotherapy. Study conclusions and caveats: No conclusions about immunological memory after chemotherapy can be drawn from the repertoire data. Compared with age-matched healthy donors, untreated hematological or solid cancer patients showed higher blood TCR clonality.

The V call is TRBV29-1, the J call TRBJ1-2; 10 nucleotides align to TRBD1. Sequencing was carried out using blood. The TCR sequence derives from a human donor with a blood cancer. DNA for the CDR3: TGCAGCGTTGAGCCGGGACAGGGGAACTATGGCTACACCTTC. Its translation is CSVEPGQGNYGYTF. The full variable domain, its missing parts supplied by reference TRBV29-1 and TRBJ1-2, is SAVISQKPSRDICQRGTSLTIQCQVDSQVTMMFWYRQQPGQSLTLIATANQGSEATYESGFVIDKFPISRPNLTFSTLTVSNMSPEDSSIYLCSVEPGQGNYGYTFGSGTRLTVV.